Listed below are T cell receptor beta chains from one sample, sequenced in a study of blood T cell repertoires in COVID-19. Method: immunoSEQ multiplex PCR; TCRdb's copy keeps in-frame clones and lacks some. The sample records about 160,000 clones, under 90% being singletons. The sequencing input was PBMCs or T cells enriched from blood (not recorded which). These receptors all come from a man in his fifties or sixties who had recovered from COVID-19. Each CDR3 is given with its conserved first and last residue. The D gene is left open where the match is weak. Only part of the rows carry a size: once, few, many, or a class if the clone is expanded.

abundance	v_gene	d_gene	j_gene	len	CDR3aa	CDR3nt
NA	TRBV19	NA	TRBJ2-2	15	CAARAGAVSTGELFF	TGTGCCGCTAGGGCGGGGGCCGTAAGCACCGGGGAGCTGTTTTTT
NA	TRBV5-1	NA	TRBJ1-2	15	CASSLVGRDNYGYTF	TGCGCCAGCAGCTTGGTGGGCAGAGATAACTATGGCTACACCTTC
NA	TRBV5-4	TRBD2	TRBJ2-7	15	CASSLTASGTYEQYF	TGTGCCAGCAGCCTCACGGCTAGCGGGACCTACGAGCAGTACTTC
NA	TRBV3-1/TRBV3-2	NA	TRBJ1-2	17	CASSRRRDTPYNYGYTF	TGTGCCAGCAGCCGCCGCCGGGACACTCCGTATAACTATGGCTACACCTTC
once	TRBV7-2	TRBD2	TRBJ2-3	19	CASSLVGLAGAISTDTQYF	TGTGCCAGCAGCTTAGTGGGACTAGCGGGGGCCATTAGCACAGATACGCAGTATTTT
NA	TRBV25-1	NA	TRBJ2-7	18	CASSATLEAGRPSYEQYF	TGTGCCAGCAGTGCCACACTAGAGGCGGGCCGGCCATCCTACGAGCAGTACTTC
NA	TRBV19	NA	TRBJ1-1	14	CASSIRGVGTEAFF	TGTGCCAGTAGTATCAGGGGAGTCGGCACTGAAGCTTTCTTT
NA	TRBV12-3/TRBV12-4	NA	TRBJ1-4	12	CASSFGGEKLFF	TGTGCCAGCAGTTTCGGAGGTGAAAAACTGTTTTTT
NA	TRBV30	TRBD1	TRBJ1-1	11	CAGQGNTEAFF	TGTGCCGGACAGGGGAACACTGAAGCTTTCTTT
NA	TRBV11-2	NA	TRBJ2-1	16	CASSLGTTGFYNEQFF	TGTGCCAGCAGCTTGGGAACCACAGGGTTTTACAATGAGCAGTTCTTC